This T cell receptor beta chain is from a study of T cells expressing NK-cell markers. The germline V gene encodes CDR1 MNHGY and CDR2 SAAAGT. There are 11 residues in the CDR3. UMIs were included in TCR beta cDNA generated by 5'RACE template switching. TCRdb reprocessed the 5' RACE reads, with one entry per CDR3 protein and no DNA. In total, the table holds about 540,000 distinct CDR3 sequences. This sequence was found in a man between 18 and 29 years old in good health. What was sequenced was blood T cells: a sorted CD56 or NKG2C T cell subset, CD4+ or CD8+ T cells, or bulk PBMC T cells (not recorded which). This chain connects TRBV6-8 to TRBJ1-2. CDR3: CASSFECGYTF.